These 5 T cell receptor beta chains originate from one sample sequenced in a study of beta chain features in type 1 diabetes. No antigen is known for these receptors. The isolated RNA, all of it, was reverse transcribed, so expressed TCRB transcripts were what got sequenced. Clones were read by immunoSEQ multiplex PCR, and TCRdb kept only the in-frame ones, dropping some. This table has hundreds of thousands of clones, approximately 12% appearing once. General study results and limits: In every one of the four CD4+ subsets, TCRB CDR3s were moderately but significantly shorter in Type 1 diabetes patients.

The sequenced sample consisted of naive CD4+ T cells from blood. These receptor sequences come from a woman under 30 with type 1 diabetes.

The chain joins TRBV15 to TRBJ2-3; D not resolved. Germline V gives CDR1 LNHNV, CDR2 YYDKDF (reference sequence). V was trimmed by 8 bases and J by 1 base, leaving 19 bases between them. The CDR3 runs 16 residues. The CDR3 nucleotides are TGTGCCACCTGGAGCCTGAATGTCTCAGGCACAGATACGCAGTATTTT. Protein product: CATWSLNVSGTDTQYF.

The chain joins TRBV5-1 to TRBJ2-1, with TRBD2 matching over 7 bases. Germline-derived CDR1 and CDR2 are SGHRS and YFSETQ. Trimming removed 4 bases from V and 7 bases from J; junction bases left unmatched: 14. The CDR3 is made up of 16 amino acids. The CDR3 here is CASSQAWVVAGNEQFF. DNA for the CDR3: TGCGCCAGCAGCCAAGCTTGGGTGGTAGCGGGTAATGAGCAGTTCTTC.

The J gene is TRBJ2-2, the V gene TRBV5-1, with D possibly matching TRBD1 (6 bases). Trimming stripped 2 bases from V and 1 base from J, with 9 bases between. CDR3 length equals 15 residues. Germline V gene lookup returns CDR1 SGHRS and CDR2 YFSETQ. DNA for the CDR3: TGCGCCAGCAGCTTCAGACAGGAGAACACCGGGGAGCTGTTTTTT. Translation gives CASSFRQENTGELFF.

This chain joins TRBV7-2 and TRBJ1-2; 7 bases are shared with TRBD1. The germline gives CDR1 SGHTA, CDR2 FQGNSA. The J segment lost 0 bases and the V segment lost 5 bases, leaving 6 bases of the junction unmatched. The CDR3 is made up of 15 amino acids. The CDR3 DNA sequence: TGTGCCAGCAGCGCAAGACAGGGTGCTAACTATGGCTACACCTTC. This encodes CASSARQGANYGYTF.

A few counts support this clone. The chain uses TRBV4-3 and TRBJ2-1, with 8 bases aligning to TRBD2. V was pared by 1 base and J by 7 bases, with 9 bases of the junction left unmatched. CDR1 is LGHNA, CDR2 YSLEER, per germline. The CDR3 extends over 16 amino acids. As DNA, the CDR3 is TGCGCCAGCAGCCAAGGGGGACTAGTGGGGGGGAATGAGCAGTTCTTC. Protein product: CASSQGGLVGGNEQFF.